One T cell receptor beta chain is described in this entry. Its antigen is unknown. This entry is derived from a study of T cell responses to AZD1222 COVID-19 vaccine. Study-level information: Timing groups of about 4 and about 12 weeks for second doses were pooled.

The method was immunoSEQ multiplex PCR; TCRdb's version includes in-frame clones alone and lacks a portion of them. The table includes about 140,000 clones, under 95% detected once. The CDR3 has 14 amino acids. Per the germline V gene, CDR1 is LGHDT and CDR2 is YNNKEL (reference sequence). Trimming stripped 5 bases from V and 0 bases from J, with 10 bases between. Study-wide results and caveats: There were mostly white British donors and more females than males, and clonal diversity was possibly underestimated. Reportedly, nearly half of unique spike TCRs recognized epitopes outside B.1.351/B.1.1.7 mutations.

This receptor was obtained from an adult in good health. Sequences were derived from peripheral blood, sampled on day 0 of AZD1222 vaccination. V is TRBV3-1 (or the pseudogene TRBV3-2) and J is TRBJ1-2; no clear D. The CDR3 loop reads CASSWRSANYGYTF. The CDR3 nucleotides are TGTGCCAGCAGCTGGCGGAGTGCTAACTATGGCTACACCTTC.